This TCR beta chain was found in a study of T cells in Graves' hyperthyroidism and ophthalmopathy. There were TCR beta CDR3 regions amplified from RNA transcripts. An initial round of RT-PCR targeting the TCR CDR3 relied on the HTBI primer set. TCRdb processed the multiplex PCR reads anew with MiXCR; each CDR3 protein has one entry. The data contain hundreds of thousands of distinct CDR3 sequences, 20% of them singletons. The CDR3 length is 14 residues. Germline CDR1 LNHNV, CDR2 YYDKDF (reference sequence). V was cut by 3 bases and J by 5 bases, with 13 bases left in between. Study-level results: The authors' 13 V-J model separated ophthalmopathy from stable hyperthyroidism.

This clonotype was counted only a few times. The antigen is undetermined. The receptor's source is a man aged 35 to 55 with Graves' ophthalmopathy. Sequencing used blood. The genes are TRBV15 and TRBJ2-5, with D tentatively TRBD2 (5 bases). The CDR3: CATSSPPGWETQYF. CDR3 DNA: TGTGCCACCAGCAGCCCTCCGGGGTGGGAGACCCAGTACTTC.